A single sample is the source of the 9 T cell receptor beta chains below, sequenced in a study of identical twins' blood T cells. Each CDR3 protein gets one entry after TCRdb re-called the 5' RACE reads with MiXCR. The sample holds around 380,000 distinct CDR3 sequences, around 30% seen once. The sequenced sample consisted of PBMCs. The receptors shown here come from a woman aged 18 to 50 in good health.

This clonotype showed up just a few times. This rearrangement joins TRBV20-1 to TRBJ1-1, with D possibly being TRBD1 (5 bases). Germline V gene sequence: CDR1 DFQATT, CDR2 SNEGSKA (reference sequence). The germline V and J ends were trimmed by 3 bases and 0 bases, with 14 bases remaining between them. The CDR3 loop spans 15 amino acids. CDR3 region: CSASVTGRMNTEAFF. The CDR3 bases are TGCAGTGCTAGCGTTACAGGCCGCATGAACACTGAAGCTTTCTTT.

The CDR3 DNA reads as TGTGCCAGTAGTATGTGGACGGGACTAGTGATCTGGGAGCAGTACTTC. Its protein product is CASSMWTGLVIWEQYF. This rearrangement joins TRBV19 to TRBJ2-7; 8 bases are shared with TRBD2. CDR3 length: 16 amino acids. The ends lost 3 bases at V and 7 bases at J; junction bases unmatched: 14. Germline CDR1 is LNHDA and CDR2 is SQIVND (reference sequence).

A few counts support this clonotype. The chain is built from TRBV27 and TRBJ1-4; D remains ambiguous. Germline V gene sequence: CDR1 MNHEY, CDR2 SMNVEV (reference sequence). Trimming took off 5 bases at V and 5 bases at J, with 15 bases between the two ends. The CDR3 covers 15 residues. This CDR3 is CASSRSPGANEKLFF. The CDR3, as DNA: TGTGCCAGCAGTAGGTCGCCAGGCGCAAATGAAAAACTGTTTTTT.

This clonotype has more than one count but fewer than ten. The junction differs from germline at one of its ends, possibly a read error. The chain links TRBV18 to TRBJ2-5; D may be TRBD1 (5 bases). Per the germline V gene, CDR1 is KGHSH and CDR2 is LQKENI. This CDR3 comprises 13 residues. CDR3 DNA: TGTGCCAGCTCACCATCCAGGGAAGAGACCCGGTACTTC. It yields the protein CASSPSREETRYF.

The chain has TRBV4-2 and TRBJ2-1; perhaps D is TRBD1 or TRBD2 (6 bases each). The CDR3 totals 17 residues. CDR1 and CDR2 (germline): LGHNA, YNFKEQ. V was cut by 0 bases and J by 7 bases, with 19 bases left in between. CDR3 nucleotide sequence: TGTGCCAGCAGCCAAGATCGAAGAGGGGGGCTGGGGAATGAGCAGTTCTTC. Translated, it gives CASSQDRRGGLGNEQFF.

The chain uses TRBV29-1 and TRBJ2-5; D remains ambiguous. The V gene lost 2 bases and the J gene lost 2 bases, with 9 bases spanning the gap. There are 13 residues in the CDR3. Germline V gene sequence: CDR1 SQVTM, CDR2 ANQGSEA. The CDR3 nucleotides read TGCAGCGTTGAAAGGGCGGCTCAAGAGACCCAGTACTTC. It encodes CSVERAAQETQYF.

V is TRBV11-2 and J is TRBJ2-3; D possibly uses TRBD1 or TRBD2 (5 bases each). This CDR3 region has 18 residues. Germline V gene sequence: CDR1 SGHAT, CDR2 FQNNGV. Trimming left V 1 base short and J 2 bases short, with 19 bases between. The CDR3 sequence is CASSLATGPYFNTDTQYF. CDR3 sequence (DNA): TGTGCCAGCAGCTTAGCTACGGGACCCTACTTTAACACAGATACGCAGTATTTT. The variable domain in full, completed from reference TRBV11-2 and TRBJ2-3, reads EAGVAQSPRYKIIEKRQSVAFWCNPISGHATLYWYQQILGQGPKLLIQFQNNGVVDDSQLPKDRFSAERLKGVDSTLKIQPAKLEDSAVYLCASSLATGPYFNTDTQYFGPGTRLTVL.

This sequence joins TRBV20-1 and TRBJ1-5; possibly TRBD1 for D (5 bases). The germline V and J ends were trimmed by 4 bases and 2 bases, with 9 bases remaining between them. The length of the CDR3 is 13 residues. Per germline, CDR1 DFQATT and CDR2 SNEGSKA (reference sequence). CDR3 region: CSAKGDGNQPQHF. CDR3 in DNA: TGCAGTGCTAAAGGGGACGGCAATCAGCCCCAGCATTTT.

This clonotype was seen a few times. The chain joins TRBV29-1 to TRBJ2-3; no clear D gene. In germline, CDR1 is SQVTM, CDR2 ANQGSEA. Trimming took off 7 bases at V and 1 base at J, with 12 bases between the two ends. The CDR3 totals 13 residues. The CDR3 here is CSADLRGTDTQYF. CDR3 nucleotides: TGCAGCGCGGACCTTCGGGGCACAGATACGCAGTATTTT.